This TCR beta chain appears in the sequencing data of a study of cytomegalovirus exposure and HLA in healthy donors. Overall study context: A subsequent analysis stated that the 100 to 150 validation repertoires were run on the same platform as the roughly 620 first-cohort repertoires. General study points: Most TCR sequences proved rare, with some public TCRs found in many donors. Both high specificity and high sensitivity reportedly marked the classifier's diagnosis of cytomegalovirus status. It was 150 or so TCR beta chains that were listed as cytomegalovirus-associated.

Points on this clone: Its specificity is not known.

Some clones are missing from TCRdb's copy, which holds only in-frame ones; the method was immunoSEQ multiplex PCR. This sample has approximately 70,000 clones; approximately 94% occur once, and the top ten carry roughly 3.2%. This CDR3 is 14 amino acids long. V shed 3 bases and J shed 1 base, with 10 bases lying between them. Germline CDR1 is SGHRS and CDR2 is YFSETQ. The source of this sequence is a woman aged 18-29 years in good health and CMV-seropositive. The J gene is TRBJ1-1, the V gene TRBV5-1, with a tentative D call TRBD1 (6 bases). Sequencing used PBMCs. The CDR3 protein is CASSSTQGNTEAFF. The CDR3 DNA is TGCGCCAGCAGCTCTACACAGGGGAACACTGAAGCTTTCTTT.